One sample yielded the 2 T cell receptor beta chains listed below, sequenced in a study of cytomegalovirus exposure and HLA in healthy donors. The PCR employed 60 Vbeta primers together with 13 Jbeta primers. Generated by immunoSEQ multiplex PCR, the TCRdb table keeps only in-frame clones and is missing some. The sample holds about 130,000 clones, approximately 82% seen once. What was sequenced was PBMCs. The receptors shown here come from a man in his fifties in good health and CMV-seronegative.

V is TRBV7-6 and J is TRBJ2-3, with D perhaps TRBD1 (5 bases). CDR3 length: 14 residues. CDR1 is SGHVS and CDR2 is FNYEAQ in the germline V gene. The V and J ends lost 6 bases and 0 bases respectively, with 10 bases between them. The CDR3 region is CASRRTPSTDTQYF. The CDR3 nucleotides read TGTGCCAGCAGACGGACACCTAGCACAGATACGCAGTATTTT. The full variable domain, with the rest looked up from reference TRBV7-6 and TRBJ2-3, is GAGVSQSPRYKVTKRGQDVALRCDPISGHVSLYWYRQALGQGPEFLTYFNYEAQQDKSGLPNDRFSAERPEGSISTLTIQRTEQRDSAMYRCASRRTPSTDTQYFGPGTRLTVL.

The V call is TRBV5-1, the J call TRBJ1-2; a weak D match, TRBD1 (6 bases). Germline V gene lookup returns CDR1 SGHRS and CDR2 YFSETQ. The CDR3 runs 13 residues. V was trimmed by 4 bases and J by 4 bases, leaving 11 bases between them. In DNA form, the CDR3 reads TGCGCCAGCAGCGAACAGGGTGGCTATGGCTACACCTTC. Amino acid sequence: CASSEQGGYGYTF.